This T cell receptor beta chain was obtained from a study of T-cell reconstitution after alpha-beta-depleted transplantation in children. Notes on the study in general: It was newly produced T cells that mostly accounted for T-cell counts and diversity one year after transplant.

On this clonotype itself: Its antigen is not identified.

TCRbeta library construction was performed incorporating unique molecular identifiers. TCRdb reprocessed the PCR reads with MiXCR, giving one entry per CDR3 protein. Here the sample spans 900,000 or so distinct CDR3 sequences, around 15% being singletons. V was pared by 5 bases and J by 3 bases, with 13 bases of the junction left unmatched. CDR3 size: 16 residues. CDR1 and CDR2 from the germline V gene are SGHTA and FQGNSA. This clonotype was obtained from a male patient between 5 and 17 years old who had a stem cell transplant for acute lymphoblastic leukemia, so the T cells may come from the graft donor. This chain links TRBV7-2 with TRBJ2-7; 7 bases match TRBD2. Specimen: PBMCs, mostly from graft donor cells, collected 360 days after TCRalphabeta/CD19-depleted stem cell transplant. The CDR3 coding sequence is TGTGCCAGCAGCCCACAGCGTGGGAGGGTGGGCTACGAGCAGTACTTC. This translates into CASSPQRGRVGYEQYF.